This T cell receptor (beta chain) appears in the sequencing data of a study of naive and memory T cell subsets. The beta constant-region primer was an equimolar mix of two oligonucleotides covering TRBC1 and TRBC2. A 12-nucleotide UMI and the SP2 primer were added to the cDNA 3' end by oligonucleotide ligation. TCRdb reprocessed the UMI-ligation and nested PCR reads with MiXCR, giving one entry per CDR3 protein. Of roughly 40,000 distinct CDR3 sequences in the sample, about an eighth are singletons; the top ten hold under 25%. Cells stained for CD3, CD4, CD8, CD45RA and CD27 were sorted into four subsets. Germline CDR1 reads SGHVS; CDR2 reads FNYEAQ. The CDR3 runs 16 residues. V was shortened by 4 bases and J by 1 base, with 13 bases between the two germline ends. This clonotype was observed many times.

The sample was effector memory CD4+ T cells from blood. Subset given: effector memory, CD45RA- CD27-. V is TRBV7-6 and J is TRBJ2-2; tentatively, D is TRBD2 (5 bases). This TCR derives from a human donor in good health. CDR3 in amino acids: CASSSSLRENTGELFF. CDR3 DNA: TGTGCCAGCAGCTCCAGCCTCCGGGAGAACACCGGGGAGCTGTTTTTT.